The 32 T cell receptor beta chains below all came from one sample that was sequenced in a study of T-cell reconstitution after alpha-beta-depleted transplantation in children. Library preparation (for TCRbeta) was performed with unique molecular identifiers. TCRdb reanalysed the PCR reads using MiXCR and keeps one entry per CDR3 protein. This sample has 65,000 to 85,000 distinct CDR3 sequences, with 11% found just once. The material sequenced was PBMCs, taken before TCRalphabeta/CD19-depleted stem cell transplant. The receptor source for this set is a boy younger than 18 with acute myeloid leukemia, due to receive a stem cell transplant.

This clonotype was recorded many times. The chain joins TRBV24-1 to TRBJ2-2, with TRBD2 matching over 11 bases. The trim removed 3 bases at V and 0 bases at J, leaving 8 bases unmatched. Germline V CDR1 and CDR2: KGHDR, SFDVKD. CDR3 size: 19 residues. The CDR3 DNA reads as TGTGCCACCAGTGATGTCGCACTAGCGGGGGCCTCGAACACCGGGGAGCTGTTTTTT. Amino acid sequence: CATSDVALAGASNTGELFF.

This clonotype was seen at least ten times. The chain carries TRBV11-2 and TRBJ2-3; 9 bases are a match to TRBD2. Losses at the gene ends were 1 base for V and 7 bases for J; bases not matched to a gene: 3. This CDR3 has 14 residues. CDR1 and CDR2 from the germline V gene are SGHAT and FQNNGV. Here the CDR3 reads CASSLGTSGYTQYF. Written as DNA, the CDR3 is TGTGCCAGCAGCTTAGGTACTAGCGGGTATACGCAGTATTTT.

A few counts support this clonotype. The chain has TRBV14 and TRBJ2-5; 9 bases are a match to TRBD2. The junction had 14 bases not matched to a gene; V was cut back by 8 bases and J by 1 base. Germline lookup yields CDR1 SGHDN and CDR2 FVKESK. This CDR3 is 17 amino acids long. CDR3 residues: CASCPALAGYGQETQYF. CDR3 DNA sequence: TGTGCCAGCTGTCCGGCGCTAGCGGGATATGGCCAAGAGACCCAGTACTTC.

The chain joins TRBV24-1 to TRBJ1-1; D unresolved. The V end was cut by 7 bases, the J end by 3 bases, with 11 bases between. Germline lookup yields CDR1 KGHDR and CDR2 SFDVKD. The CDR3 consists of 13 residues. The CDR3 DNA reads TGTGCCACCAGCGGTTCGGTGGACACTGAAGCTTTCTTT. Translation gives CATSGSVDTEAFF.

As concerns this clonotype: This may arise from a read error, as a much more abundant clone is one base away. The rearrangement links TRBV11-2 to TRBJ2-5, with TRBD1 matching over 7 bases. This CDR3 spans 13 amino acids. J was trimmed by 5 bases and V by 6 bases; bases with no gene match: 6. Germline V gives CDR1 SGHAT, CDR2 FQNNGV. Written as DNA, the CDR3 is TGTGCCAGCAGTCGACAGGGATTGGAGACCCAGTACTTC. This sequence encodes CASSRQGLETQYF.

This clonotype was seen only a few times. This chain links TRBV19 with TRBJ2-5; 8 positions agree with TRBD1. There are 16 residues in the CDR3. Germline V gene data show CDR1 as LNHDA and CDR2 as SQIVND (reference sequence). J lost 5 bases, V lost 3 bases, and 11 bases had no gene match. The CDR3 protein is CASSIPSGGARETQYF. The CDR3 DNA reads TGTGCCAGTAGTATTCCATCAGGGGGCGCGAGGGAGACCCAGTACTTC. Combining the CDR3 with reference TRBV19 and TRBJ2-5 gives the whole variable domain DGGITQSPKYLFRKEGQNVTLSCEQNLNHDAMYWYRQDPGQGLRLIYYSQIVNDFQKGDIAEGYSVSREKKESFPLTVTSAQKNPTAFYLCASSIPSGGARETQYFGPGTRLLVL.

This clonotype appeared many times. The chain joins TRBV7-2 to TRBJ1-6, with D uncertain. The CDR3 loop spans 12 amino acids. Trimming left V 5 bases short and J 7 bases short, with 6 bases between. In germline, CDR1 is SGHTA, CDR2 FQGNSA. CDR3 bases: TGTGCCAGCAGCCGCATCAATTCACCCCTCCACTTT. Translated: CASSRINSPLHF.

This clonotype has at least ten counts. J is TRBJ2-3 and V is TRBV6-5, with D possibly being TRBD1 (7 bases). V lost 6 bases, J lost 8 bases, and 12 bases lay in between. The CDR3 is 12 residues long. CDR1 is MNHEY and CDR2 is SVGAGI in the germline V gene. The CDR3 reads CASSGQEGTQYF. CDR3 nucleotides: TGTGCCAGCAGCGGACAGGAGGGTACGCAGTATTTT.

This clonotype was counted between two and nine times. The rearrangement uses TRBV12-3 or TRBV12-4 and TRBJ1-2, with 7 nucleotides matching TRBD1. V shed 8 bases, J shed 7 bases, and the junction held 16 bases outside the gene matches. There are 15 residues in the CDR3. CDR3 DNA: TGTGCCAGCGCACCCTTTAGGAGGGGGCCGGTTGGCTACACCTTC. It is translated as CASAPFRRGPVGYTF.

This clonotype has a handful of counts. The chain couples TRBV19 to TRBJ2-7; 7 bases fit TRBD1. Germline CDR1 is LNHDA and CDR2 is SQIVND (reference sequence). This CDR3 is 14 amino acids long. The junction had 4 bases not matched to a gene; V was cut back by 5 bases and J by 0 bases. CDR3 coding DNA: TGTGCCAGTAGTCCGGGACAGACCTCCTACGAGCAGTACTTC. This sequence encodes CASSPGQTSYEQYF.

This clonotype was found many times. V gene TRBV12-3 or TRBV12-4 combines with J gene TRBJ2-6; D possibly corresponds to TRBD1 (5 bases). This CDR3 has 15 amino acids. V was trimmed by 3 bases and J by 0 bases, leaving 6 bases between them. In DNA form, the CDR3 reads TGTGCCAGCAGTTTGACAGTCTCTGGGGCCAACGTCCTGACTTTC. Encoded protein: CASSLTVSGANVLTF.

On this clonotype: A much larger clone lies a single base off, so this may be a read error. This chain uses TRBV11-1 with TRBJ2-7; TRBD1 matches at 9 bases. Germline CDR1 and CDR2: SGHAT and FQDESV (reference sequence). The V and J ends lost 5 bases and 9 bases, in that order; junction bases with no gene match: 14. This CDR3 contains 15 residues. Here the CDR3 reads CASSPRDHRGRGQYF. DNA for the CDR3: TGTGCCAGCAGCCCGCGGGATCACAGGGGGCGTGGGCAGTACTTC.

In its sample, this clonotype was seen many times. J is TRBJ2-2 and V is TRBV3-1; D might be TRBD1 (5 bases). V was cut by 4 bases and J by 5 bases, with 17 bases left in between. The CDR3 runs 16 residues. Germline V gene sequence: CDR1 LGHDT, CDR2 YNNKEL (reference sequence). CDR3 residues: CASSLTSGISTGELFF. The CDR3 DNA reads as TGTGCCAGCAGCCTCACCTCAGGGATATCGACCGGGGAGCTGTTTTTT.

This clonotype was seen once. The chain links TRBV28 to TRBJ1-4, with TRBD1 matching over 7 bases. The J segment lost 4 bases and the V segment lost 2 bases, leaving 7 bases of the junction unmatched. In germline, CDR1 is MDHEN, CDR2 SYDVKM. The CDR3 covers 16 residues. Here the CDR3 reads CASSLEKGQHNEKLFF. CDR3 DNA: TGTGCCAGCAGTTTAGAGAAGGGACAGCATAATGAAAAACTGTTTTTT.

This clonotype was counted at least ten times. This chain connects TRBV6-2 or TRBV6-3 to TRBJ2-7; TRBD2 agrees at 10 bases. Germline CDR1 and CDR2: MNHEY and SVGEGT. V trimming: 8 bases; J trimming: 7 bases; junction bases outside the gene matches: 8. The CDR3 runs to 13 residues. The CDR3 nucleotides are TGTGCCAGCGGGCGGACTAGCGGAGGGGAGCAGTACTTC. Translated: CASGRTSGGEQYF.

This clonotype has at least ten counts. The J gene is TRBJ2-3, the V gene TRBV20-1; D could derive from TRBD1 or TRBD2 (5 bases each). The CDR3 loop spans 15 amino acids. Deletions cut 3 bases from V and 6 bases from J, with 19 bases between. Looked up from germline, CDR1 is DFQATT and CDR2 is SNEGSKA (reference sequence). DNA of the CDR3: TGCAGTGCTAGCCATCCGGGACCGCGCGAGGATACGCAGTATTTT. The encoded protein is CSASHPGPREDTQYF.

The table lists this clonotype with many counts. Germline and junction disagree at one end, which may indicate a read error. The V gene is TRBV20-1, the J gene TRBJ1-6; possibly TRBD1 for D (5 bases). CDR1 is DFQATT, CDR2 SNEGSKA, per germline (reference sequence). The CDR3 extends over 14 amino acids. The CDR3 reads CSARIQELNPPLHF. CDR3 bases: TGCAGTGCTAGGATACAGGAGCTTAATCCACCCCTCCACTTT.

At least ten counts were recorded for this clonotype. CDR3 in amino acids: CASSLRYTDTQYF. In DNA form, the CDR3 reads TGTGCCAGCAGTTTAAGGTACACAGATACGCAGTATTTT. The chain carries TRBV27 and TRBJ2-3; no clear D gene. Per germline, CDR1 MNHEY and CDR2 SMNVEV (reference sequence). V lost 2 bases to trimming and J lost 2 bases, with 5 bases between them. The CDR3 runs 13 residues.

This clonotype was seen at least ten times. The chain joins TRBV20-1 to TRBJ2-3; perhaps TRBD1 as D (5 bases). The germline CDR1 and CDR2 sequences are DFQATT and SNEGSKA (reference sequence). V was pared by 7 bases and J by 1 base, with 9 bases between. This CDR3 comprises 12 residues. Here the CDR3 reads CSGDSRTDTQYF. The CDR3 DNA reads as TGCAGTGGTGACAGCCGCACAGATACGCAGTATTTT.

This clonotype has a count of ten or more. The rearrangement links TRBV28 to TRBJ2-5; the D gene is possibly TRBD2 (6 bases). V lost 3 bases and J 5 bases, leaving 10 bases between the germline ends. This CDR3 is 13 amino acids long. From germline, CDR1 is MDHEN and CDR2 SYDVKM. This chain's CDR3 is CASSFPGRETQYF. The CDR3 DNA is TGTGCCAGCAGTTTTCCAGGGAGGGAGACCCAGTACTTC.

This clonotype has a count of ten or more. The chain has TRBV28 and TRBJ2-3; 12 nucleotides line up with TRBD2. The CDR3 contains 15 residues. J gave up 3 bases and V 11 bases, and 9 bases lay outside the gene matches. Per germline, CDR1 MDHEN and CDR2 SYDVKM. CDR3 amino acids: CASSGGALGTDTQYF. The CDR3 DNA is TGTGCCTCTAGCGGGGGGGCTTTGGGTACAGATACGCAGTATTTT.

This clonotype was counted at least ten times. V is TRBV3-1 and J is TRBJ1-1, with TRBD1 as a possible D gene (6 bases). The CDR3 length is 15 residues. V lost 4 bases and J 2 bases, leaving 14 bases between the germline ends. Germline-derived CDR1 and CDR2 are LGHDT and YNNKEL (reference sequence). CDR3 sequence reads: CASSLNPTGNTEAFF. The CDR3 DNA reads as TGTGCCAGCAGCCTCAACCCGACAGGAAACACTGAAGCTTTCTTT.

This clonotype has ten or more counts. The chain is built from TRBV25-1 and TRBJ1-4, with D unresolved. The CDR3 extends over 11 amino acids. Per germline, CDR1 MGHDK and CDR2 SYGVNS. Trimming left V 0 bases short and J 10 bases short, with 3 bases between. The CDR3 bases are TGTGCCAGCAGTGAATATGGAAAACTGTTTTTT. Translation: CASSEYGKLFF.

CDR3 DNA sequence: TGTGCCAGCAGTCGCCCGGGACAGGGCCAAGAAAAACTGTTTTTT. Amino acids: CASSRPGQGQEKLFF. This chain connects TRBV28 to TRBJ1-4, with TRBD1 matching 9 bases. The trim removed 5 bases at V and 8 bases at J, leaving 9 bases unmatched. CDR1 is MDHEN, CDR2 SYDVKM, per germline. The CDR3 is 15 amino acids.

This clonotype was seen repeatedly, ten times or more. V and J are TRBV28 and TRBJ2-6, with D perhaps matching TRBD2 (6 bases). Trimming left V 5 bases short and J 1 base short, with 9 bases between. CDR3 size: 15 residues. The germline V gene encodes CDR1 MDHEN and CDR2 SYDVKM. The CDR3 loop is CASSPGGSGANVLTF. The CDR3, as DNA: TGTGCCAGCAGTCCCGGGGGTTCTGGGGCCAACGTCCTGACTTTC.

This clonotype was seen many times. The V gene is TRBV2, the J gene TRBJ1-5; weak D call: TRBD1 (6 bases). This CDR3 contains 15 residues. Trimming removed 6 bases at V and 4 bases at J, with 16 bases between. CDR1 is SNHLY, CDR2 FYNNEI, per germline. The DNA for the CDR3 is TGTGCCAGCAGCCGGGGGGGGCCGAAGAATCAGCCCCAGCATTTT. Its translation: CASSRGGPKNQPQHF.

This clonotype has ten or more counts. This CDR3 is CASSSEQGQLAKNIQYF. The CDR3 DNA sequence: TGTGCCAGCAGTAGCGAACAGGGGCAACTAGCCAAAAACATTCAGTACTTC. This rearrangement joins TRBV25-1 to TRBJ2-4; 7 bases are a match to TRBD1. After removal of 5 bases from V and 0 bases from J, the junction contained 10 bases not matched to a gene. CDR3 size: 17 residues. Per germline, CDR1 MGHDK and CDR2 SYGVNS.

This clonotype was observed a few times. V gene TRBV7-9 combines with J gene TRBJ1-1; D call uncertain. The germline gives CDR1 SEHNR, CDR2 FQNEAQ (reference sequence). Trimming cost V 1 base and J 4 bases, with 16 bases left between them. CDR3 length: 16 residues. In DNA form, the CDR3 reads TGTGCCAGCAGCTTAGAAGGTGGAAGCAAGAGCACTGAAGCTTTCTTT. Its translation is CASSLEGGSKSTEAFF.

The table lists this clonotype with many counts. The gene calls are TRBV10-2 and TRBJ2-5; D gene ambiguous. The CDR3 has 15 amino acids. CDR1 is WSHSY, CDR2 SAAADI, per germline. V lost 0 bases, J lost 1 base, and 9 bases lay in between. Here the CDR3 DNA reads TGCGCCAGCAGTGAGTCGCGGCCAATCCAAGAGACCCAGTACTTC. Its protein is CASSESRPIQETQYF.

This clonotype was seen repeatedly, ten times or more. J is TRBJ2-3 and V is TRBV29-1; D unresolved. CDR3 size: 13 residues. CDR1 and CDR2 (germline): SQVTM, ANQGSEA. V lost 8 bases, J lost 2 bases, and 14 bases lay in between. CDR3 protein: CSHQYPNTDTQYF. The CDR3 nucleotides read TGCAGCCACCAGTACCCAAACACAGATACGCAGTATTTT.

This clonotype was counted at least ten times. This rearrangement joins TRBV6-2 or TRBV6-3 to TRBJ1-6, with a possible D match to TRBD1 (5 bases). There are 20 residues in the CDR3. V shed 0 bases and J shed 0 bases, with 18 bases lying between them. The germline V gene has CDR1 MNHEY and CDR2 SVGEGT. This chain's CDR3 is CASSYSSAGRTFSYNSPLHF. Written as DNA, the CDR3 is TGTGCCAGCAGTTACTCGTCGGCGGGACGGACCTTCTCCTATAATTCACCCCTCCACTTT.

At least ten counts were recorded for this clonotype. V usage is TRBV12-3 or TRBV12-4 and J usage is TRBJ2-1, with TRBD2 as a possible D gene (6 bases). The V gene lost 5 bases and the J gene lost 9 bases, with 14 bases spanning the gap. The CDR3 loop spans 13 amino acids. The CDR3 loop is CASSPGLPSEQFF. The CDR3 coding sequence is TGTGCCAGCAGTCCGGGACTCCCAAGTGAGCAGTTCTTC.